Below are 2 T cell receptor beta chains sequenced from a single sample in a study of T cells in Graves' hyperthyroidism and ophthalmopathy. The investigators amplified TCR beta CDR3 regions from RNA transcripts. Researchers ran a first-round RT-PCR on the TCR CDR3 using the HTBI primer set. MiXCR, run by TCRdb on the multiplex PCR reads, gives a single entry per CDR3 protein. The sample lists over 250,000 distinct CDR3 sequences, roughly an eighth occurring once. Sequenced material: blood. Every receptor here comes from a woman between 40 and 50 years old with Graves' ophthalmopathy.

This clonotype was detected a few times. Mismatch with germline at one junction end may stem from a read error. The V gene is TRBV14, the J gene TRBJ1-4; no reliable D call. The CDR3 contains 17 residues. Germline V CDR1 and CDR2: SGHDN, FVKESK. CDR3 bases: TGTGCCGGCAGCCAATATCGCGCGGCAGGATGGAATGAAAAACTGTTTTTT. Translating gives CAGSQYRAAGWNEKLFF. Variable domain in full (rest from reference TRBV14 and TRBJ1-4): EAGVTQFPSHSVIEKGQTVTLRCDPISGHDNLYWYRRVMGKEIKFLLHFVKESKQDESGMPNNRFLAERTGGTYSTLKVQPAELEDSGVYFCAGSQYRAAGWNEKLFFGSGTQLSVL.

This clonotype was seen ten or more times. This rearrangement joins TRBV20-1 to TRBJ2-1; D might be TRBD2 (7 bases). This CDR3 spans 16 amino acids. Germline CDR1 and CDR2: DFQATT and SNEGSKA (reference sequence). V gave up 0 bases and J gave up 9 bases, with 21 bases separating them. As DNA, the CDR3 is TGCAGTGCTAGAGATTCCTTCGGGGGGCGGGGGAGTGAGCAGTTCTTC. Protein: CSARDSFGGRGSEQFF.